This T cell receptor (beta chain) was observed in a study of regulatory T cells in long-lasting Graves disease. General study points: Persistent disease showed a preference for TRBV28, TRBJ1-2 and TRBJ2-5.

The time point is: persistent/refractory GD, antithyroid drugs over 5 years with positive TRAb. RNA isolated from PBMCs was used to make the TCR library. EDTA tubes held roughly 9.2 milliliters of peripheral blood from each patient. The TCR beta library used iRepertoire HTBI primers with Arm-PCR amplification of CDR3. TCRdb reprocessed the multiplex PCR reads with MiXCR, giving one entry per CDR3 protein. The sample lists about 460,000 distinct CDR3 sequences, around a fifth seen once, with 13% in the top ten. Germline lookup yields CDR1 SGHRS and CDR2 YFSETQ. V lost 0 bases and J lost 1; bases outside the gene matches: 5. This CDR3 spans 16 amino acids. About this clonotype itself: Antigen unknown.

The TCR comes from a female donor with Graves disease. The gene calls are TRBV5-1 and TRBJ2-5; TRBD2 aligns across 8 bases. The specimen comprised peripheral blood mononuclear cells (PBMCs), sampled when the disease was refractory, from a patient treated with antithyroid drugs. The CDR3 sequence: CASSLAGGDGQETQYF. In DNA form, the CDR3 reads TGCGCCAGCAGCTTGGCCGGGGGGGACGGCCAAGAGACCCAGTACTTC.